These 26 T cell receptor beta chains originate from one sample sequenced in a study of molecular identifiers for immune sequencing clone quantification. TCRdb reprocessed the PCR reads via MiXCR and lists one record per CDR3 protein. This table holds tens of thousands of distinct CDR3 sequences, around 20% found once. Sequenced: naive CD8+ T cells from blood, with Jurkat cell RNA spiked in. Subset specified: FACS-sorted CD8+CD4-CCR7+CD45RA+ naive T cells. The source is a human donor in good health. Some libraries in this study had Jurkat cell RNA spiked in.

This clonotype has at least ten counts. CDR3 DNA sequence: TGTGCCAGCAGCAAAGACGGACTAGCCATGTTTGGGACCCAGTACTTC. Translated, it gives CASSKDGLAMFGTQYF. The gene calls are TRBV21-1 and TRBJ2-5; TRBD2 was called by the table and not checked on the DNA. TRBV21-1 is classified as a pseudogene. This CDR3 comprises 16 residues.

In this sample, this clonotype turned up many times. The CDR3 here is CAWGTANEQFF. In nucleotides, the CDR3 is TGTGCCTGGGGGACAGCCAATGAGCAGTTCTTC. The chain employs TRBV30 and TRBJ2-1; 7 nucleotides line up with TRBD1. This CDR3 spans 11 amino acids. Germline CDR1 GTSNPN, CDR2 SVGIG (reference sequence). Trimming cost V 5 bases and J 6 bases; bases outside gene matches: 1. The full variable domain, its missing parts supplied by reference TRBV30 and TRBJ2-1, is SQTIHQWPATLVQPVGSPLSLECTVEGTSNPNLYWYRQAAGRGLQLLFYSVGIGQISSEVPQNLSASRPQDRQFILSSKKLLLSDSGFYLCAWGTANEQFFGPGTRLTVL.

This clonotype was seen repeatedly, ten times or more. V and J are TRBV4-3 and TRBJ2-2, with D possibly being TRBD2 (5 bases). This CDR3 contains 16 residues. V lost 3 bases to trimming and J lost 4 bases, with 15 bases between them. Per germline, CDR1 LGHNA and CDR2 YSLEER. In nucleotides, the CDR3 is TGCGCCAGCAGCCAGCCCGTCTTCGGGGTCACCGGGGAGCTGTTTTTT. Encoded protein: CASSQPVFGVTGELFF.

Concerning this clonotype itself: At one of its ends the junction is not consistent with the germline gene, which may arise from a read error. This rearrangement joins TRBV4-1 to TRBJ2-3, with no clear D. The germline V gene encodes CDR1 MGHRA and CDR2 YSYEKL. The CDR3 totals 15 residues. Written as DNA, the CDR3 is TGCGCCAGTAGCCAAGCGTGTCCTAGCACAGATACGCAGTATTTT. This translates into CASSQACPSTDTQYF.

Ten or more counts support this clonotype. The chain couples TRBV4-3 to TRBJ1-6; D ambiguous. The CDR3 consists of 18 residues. CDR1 and CDR2 from the germline V gene are LGHNA and YSLEER. Trimming stripped 0 bases from V and 0 bases from J, with 12 bases between. CDR3 nucleotide sequence: TGCGCCAGCAGCCAAGATTTGCTAGGTAGCTCCTATAATTCACCCCTCCACTTT. The encoded protein is CASSQDLLGSSYNSPLHF.

This clonotype has a count of ten or more. The genes are TRBV20-1 and TRBJ2-7, with 13 bases fitting TRBD2. Germline V gives CDR1 DFQATT, CDR2 SNEGSKA (reference sequence). The length of the CDR3 is 14 residues. V lost 4 bases and J lost 3; bases outside the gene matches: 3. The chain's CDR3 is CSATRLAGGYEQYF. Written as DNA, the CDR3 is TGCAGTGCTACCCGACTAGCGGGAGGCTACGAGCAGTACTTC.

In its sample, this clonotype was seen a few times. This rearrangement joins TRBV3-1 to TRBJ2-3, with unresolved D. Germline V lookup: CDR1 LGHDT, CDR2 YNNKEL (reference sequence). V was shortened by 2 bases and J by 11 bases, with 8 bases between the two germline ends. The CDR3 consists of 11 residues. In DNA form, the CDR3 reads TGTGCCAGCAGCCAATGGCCAGGGCAGTATTTT. It codes for CASSQWPGQYF.

The table lists this clonotype with many counts. This rearrangement joins TRBV7-9 to TRBJ2-7; 9 bases align to TRBD1. The CDR3 is 15 amino acids. V was clipped by 1 base and J by 3 bases; unmatched bases: 4. Germline V lookup: CDR1 SEHNR, CDR2 FQNEAQ (reference sequence). The CDR3 nucleotides are TGTGCCAGCAGCTTAGAGACAGGGGGGAGCTACGAGCAGTACTTC. Translation: CASSLETGGSYEQYF.

This clonotype has ten or more counts. This chain connects TRBV20-1 to TRBJ2-3; 8 bases align to TRBD2. Germline CDR1 is DFQATT and CDR2 is SNEGSKA (reference sequence). Losses at the gene ends were 6 bases for V and 2 bases for J; bases not matched to a gene: 7. The CDR3 length is 14 residues. CDR3 region: CSARGGPYTDTQYF. The CDR3 DNA reads TGCAGTGCCCGCGGGGGGCCCTACACAGATACGCAGTATTTT.

This clonotype has at least ten counts. The chain uses TRBV6-5 and TRBJ2-3; possible D gene TRBD2, 5 bases. V was shortened by 2 bases and J by 1 base, with 10 bases between the two germline ends. The CDR3 runs 15 residues. The germline V gene has CDR1 MNHEY and CDR2 SVGAGI. CDR3 in DNA: TGTGCCAGCAGTTACGAGGGAGTGGGCACAGATACGCAGTATTTT. The encoded protein is CASSYEGVGTDTQYF.

This clonotype was seen ten or more times. This chain uses TRBV2 with TRBJ2-5, with 7 bases that match TRBD2. The trim removed 5 bases at V and 7 bases at J, leaving 7 bases unmatched. The CDR3 runs to 13 residues. Germline-derived CDR1 and CDR2 are SNHLY and FYNNEI. The CDR3 protein is CASSWGGGGTQYF. CDR3 bases: TGTGCCAGCAGTTGGGGGGGAGGAGGGACCCAGTACTTC. The full variable domain, in which reference TRBV2 and TRBJ2-5 provide the parts outside the CDR3, is EPEVTQTPSHQVTQMGQEVILRCVPISNHLYFYWYRQILGQKVEFLVSFYNNEISEKSEIFDDQFSVERPDGSNFTLKIRSTKLEDSAMYFCASSWGGGGTQYFGPGTRLLVL.

This clonotype was found many times. The chain couples TRBV29-1 to TRBJ1-3; a possible D gene is TRBD1 (5 bases). V was trimmed by 0 bases and J by 0 bases, leaving 12 bases between them. Germline CDR1 and CDR2: SQVTM and ANQGSEA. The CDR3 is 16 residues long. The CDR3 spells CSVEDLNRGSGNTIYF. For the CDR3, the DNA is TGCAGCGTTGAAGATCTTAATAGGGGCTCTGGAAACACCATATATTTT.

This clonotype was counted at least ten times. The CDR3 reads CASSLNGGTEAFF. CDR3 sequence (DNA): TGTGCCAGCAGCTTAAATGGGGGCACTGAAGCTTTCTTT. This sequence joins TRBV7-3 and TRBJ1-1; D perhaps matches TRBD1 (5 bases). V was clipped by 1 base and J by 4 bases, with 7 bases between them. Germline CDR1 is SGHTA and CDR2 is FQGTGA. The CDR3 has 13 amino acids.

This sequence joins TRBV6-2 or TRBV6-3 and TRBJ2-2, with D perhaps assigned TRBD1 or TRBD2 (5 bases each). Germline V gene sequence: CDR1 MNHEY, CDR2 SVGEGT. This CDR3 spans 15 amino acids. V was shortened by 6 bases and J by 2 bases, with 13 bases between the two germline ends. The CDR3 DNA reads as TGTGCCAGCAGAAGAGTGGGACCTAACACCGGGGAGCTGTTTTTT. Translated: CASRRVGPNTGELFF.

At least ten counts were recorded for this clonotype. The chain joins TRBV11-2 to TRBJ2-1, with D perhaps assigned TRBD1 or TRBD2 (6 bases each). Germline V gene data show CDR1 as SGHAT and CDR2 as FQNNGV. The V and J ends lost 6 bases and 10 bases respectively, with 13 bases between them. CDR3 length: 12 amino acids. CDR3 sequence (DNA): TGTGCCAGCAGAACCGACGGGGGCGAGCAGTTCTTC. Translated, it gives CASRTDGGEQFF.

In its sample, this clonotype was seen many times. This rearrangement joins TRBV7-9 to TRBJ2-7, with a tentative D call TRBD2 (6 bases). V lost 7 bases to trimming and J lost 2 bases, with 18 bases between them. The length of the CDR3 is 15 residues. Germline assignment: CDR1 SEHNR and CDR2 FQNEAQ (reference sequence). CDR3 in amino acids: CASTPHGSRPYEQYF. The CDR3 DNA is TGTGCCAGCACCCCTCACGGGAGTAGACCCTACGAGCAGTACTTC.

This clonotype was seen ten or more times. The chain recombines TRBV29-1 with TRBJ1-4; D is unresolved. The V and J ends lost 6 bases and 0 bases respectively, with 20 bases between them. This CDR3 has 17 amino acids. Per the germline V gene, CDR1 is SQVTM and CDR2 is ANQGSEA. CDR3 sequence reads: CSVVGRSSHATNEKLFF. The CDR3 DNA reads as TGCAGCGTCGTGGGCAGATCATCCCATGCAACTAATGAAAAACTGTTTTTT.

At least ten counts were recorded for this clonotype. The V gene is TRBV12-2, the J gene TRBJ2-1; the table gives TRBD1 as D, unverified against the DNA. TRBV12-2 corresponds to a pseudogene. The CDR3 runs to 16 residues. In nucleotides, the CDR3 is TGTGCAAGTCGCTCCGGGACAGTTGGCCCCTACAATGAGCAGTTCTTC. Translating gives CASRSGTVGPYNEQFF.

This clonotype occurred many times. This rearrangement joins TRBV7-6 to TRBJ2-7; D might be TRBD2 (5 bases). CDR1 and CDR2 (germline): SGHVS, FNYEAQ. The V and J ends lost 5 bases and 2 bases respectively, with 13 bases between them. CDR3 length: 14 residues. This CDR3 is CASSPRPGTYEQYF. CDR3 nucleotide sequence: TGTGCCAGCAGCCCCAGACCCGGGACCTACGAGCAGTACTTC.

This clonotype was counted only a few times. The V gene is TRBV10-3, the J gene TRBJ2-1, with 8 bases identical to TRBD2. Germline values: CDR1 ENHRY, CDR2 SYGVKD. J was trimmed by 7 bases and V by 0 bases; bases with no gene match: 8. The CDR3 runs to 16 residues. This CDR3 is CAISESGGGPYNEQFF. The CDR3 DNA is TGTGCCATCAGTGAGTCGGGCGGGGGGCCTTATAATGAGCAGTTCTTC.

On this clonotype: One junction end does not reproduce the germline sequence, and a read error may be involved. The chain links TRBV7-9 to TRBJ2-7, with 9 bases identical to TRBD1. Germline CDR1 is SEHNR and CDR2 is FQNEAQ (reference sequence). The CDR3 consists of 16 residues. Written as DNA, the CDR3 is TGTGCCAGCAGCTTCGCACCGGGACAGGGATTGTACGAGCAGTATTTC. This gives the protein CASSFAPGQGLYEQYF.

This clonotype came up many times. The V call is TRBV7-9, the J call TRBJ2-2; perhaps TRBD2 as D (5 bases). V lost 1 base to trimming and J lost 1 base, with 7 bases between them. Germline CDR1 and CDR2: SEHNR and FQNEAQ (reference sequence). The CDR3 spans 15 residues. CDR3 DNA: TGTGCCAGCAGCTTAGAGGACTGGAACACCGGGGAGCTGTTTTTT. Its protein is CASSLEDWNTGELFF.

This clonotype was seen repeatedly, ten times or more. The chain is built from TRBV13 and TRBJ2-7; D is uncertain. Trimming cost V 1 base and J 3 bases, with 7 bases left between them. Germline CDR1 reads PRHDT; CDR2 reads FYEKMQ (reference sequence). The CDR3 is made up of 13 amino acids. CDR3 protein: CASSLAVGYEQYF. The CDR3 DNA reads as TGTGCCAGCAGCTTAGCGGTAGGCTACGAGCAGTACTTC.

This clonotype has at least ten counts. The V gene is TRBV20-1, the J gene TRBJ2-1; 7 bases line up with TRBD2. V shed 3 bases, J shed 8 bases, and the junction held 10 bases outside the gene matches. This CDR3 is 14 amino acids long. The germline V gene encodes CDR1 DFQATT and CDR2 SNEGSKA (reference sequence). Here the CDR3 DNA reads TGCAGTGCTAGGCCAAGGGACTATTTCGATGAGCAGTTCTTC. Translated: CSARPRDYFDEQFF.

This clonotype has a count of ten or more. V is TRBV11-2 and J is TRBJ2-5, with D perhaps matching TRBD2 (5 bases). CDR1 and CDR2 from the germline V gene are SGHAT and FQNNGV. The V and J ends lost 6 bases and 2 bases respectively, with 10 bases between them. The length of the CDR3 is 13 residues. CDR3 residues: CASRDYLQETQYF. The CDR3, as DNA: TGTGCCAGCAGAGACTACCTACAAGAGACCCAGTACTTC.

As regards this clonotype: Given a much more abundant clone one base away, this may be a read error. The chain employs TRBV28 and TRBJ1-5; unclear D gene. The CDR3 has 15 residues. CDR1 and CDR2 from the germline V gene are MDHEN and SYDVKM. CDR3 sequence reads: CASGLGKGFNQPQHF. CDR3 DNA: TGTGCCAGCGGTTTGGGCAAAGGATTCAATCAGCCCCAGCATTTT.